This T cell receptor (beta chain) was sequenced during a study of cytomegalovirus exposure and HLA in healthy donors. This clone has a single count. The validation cohort, a group of 90 to 150 subjects, included the donors and was separate from the roughly 670-subject first cohort. Here immunoSEQ multiplex PCR was the method, and the copy in TCRdb shows in-frame clones only, minus some. The sample carries roughly 60,000 clones, 91% recorded once. This TCR came from a woman aged 25-40 years in good health and CMV-seronegative. Sequenced input: PBMCs.

CDR3 nucleotides: TGTGCCAGCAGTGCGTGGGAGGGCCAAGTAGAGTACGAGCAGTACTTC. It codes for CASSAWEGQVEYEQYF. The V gene is TRBV2, the J gene TRBJ2-7, with 7 nucleotides matching TRBD2. J gave up 4 bases and V 4 bases, and 13 bases lay outside the gene matches. The CDR3 runs 16 residues. The germline gives CDR1 SNHLY, CDR2 FYNNEI.